One and the same sample provided the 24 T cell receptor beta chains below, sequenced in a study of blood T cell repertoires in COVID-19. Clones were sequenced by immunoSEQ multiplex PCR, and TCRdb holds only the in-frame ones, with some missing. This table holds about 61,000 clones, 60% to 80% found once. Input material: peripheral blood. Source of these receptors: a man aged 80 or over with active or convalescent COVID-19.

The rearrangement links TRBV5-4 to TRBJ2-3; 7 positions match TRBD1. Losses at the gene ends were 4 bases for V and 5 bases for J; bases not matched to a gene: 7. Germline-derived CDR1 and CDR2 are SGHNT and YYREEE (reference sequence). The CDR3 length is 14 residues. The CDR3 DNA is TGTGCCAGCAGCCACATCGACAGGGAAGATACGCAGTATTTT. This codes for CASSHIDREDTQYF.

In this sample, this clone turned up a few times. This chain links TRBV5-4 with TRBJ2-3; 8 nucleotides match TRBD2. V gave up 6 bases and J gave up 6 bases; unmatched junction bases: 15. The CDR3 sequence is 16 residues long. Germline CDR1 is SGHNT and CDR2 is YYREEE (reference sequence). The DNA for the CDR3 is TGTGCCAGCAACTTCGGGGTCGGGAGGGGGAGGGATACGCAGTATTTT. Its protein product is CASNFGVGRGRDTQYF.

V and J are TRBV30 and TRBJ2-3; 7 nucleotides match TRBD2. V gave up 0 bases and J gave up 3 bases; unmatched junction bases: 9. This CDR3 contains 16 residues. The germline gives CDR1 GTSNPN, CDR2 SVGIG (reference sequence). Here the CDR3 DNA reads TGTGCCTGGAGTGTACGATTAAGAGCGGGGACAGATACGCAGTATTTT. This encodes CAWSVRLRAGTDTQYF.

This clone showed up just once. The rearrangement uses TRBV4-2 and TRBJ1-5, with a possible D match to TRBD1 (6 bases). CDR1 and CDR2 from the germline V gene are LGHNA and YNFKEQ. The V end was cut by 0 bases, the J end by 4 bases, with 16 bases between. The CDR3 length is 17 residues. CDR3 sequence reads: CASSQDLDRRGNQPQHF. CDR3 nucleotides: TGTGCCAGCAGCCAAGATTTGGACAGACGAGGGAATCAGCCCCAGCATTTT.

This chain uses TRBV5-4 with TRBJ1-1; 7 nucleotides align to TRBD1. The CDR3 is 12 residues long. With 5 bases clipped from V and 11 bases from J, the junction kept 9 bases outside the gene matches. CDR1 is SGHNT and CDR2 is YYREEE in the germline V gene (reference sequence). This chain's CDR3 is CASSYVRGPAFF. The CDR3, as DNA: TGTGCCAGCAGTTATGTAAGGGGGCCGGCTTTCTTT.

The genes are TRBV5-8 and TRBJ2-3; 11 nucleotides line up with TRBD2. The CDR3 spans 16 residues. V lost 4 bases, J lost 2 bases, and 6 bases stayed unmatched. The germline CDR1 and CDR2 sequences are SGHTS and YDEGEE. In nucleotides, the CDR3 is TGTGCCAGCAGCGGGGGACTAGCGGTTGTCACAGATACGCAGTATTTT. It is translated as CASSGGLAVVTDTQYF.

The rearrangement uses TRBV19 and TRBJ2-1, with TRBD1 identical over 7 bases. Losses at the gene ends were 6 bases for V and 5 bases for J; bases not matched to a gene: 7. Germline CDR1 is LNHDA and CDR2 is SQIVND (reference sequence). CDR3 size: 14 residues. The chain's CDR3 is CASRRGGPNNEQFF. In DNA, the CDR3 is TGTGCCAGTAGAAGAGGGGGCCCGAACAATGAGCAGTTCTTC.

The rearrangement joins TRBV5-4 to TRBJ2-7; 14 bases align to TRBD2. Losses at the gene ends were 0 bases for V and 9 bases for J; bases not matched to a gene: 8. The CDR3 sequence is 16 residues long. Looked up from germline, CDR1 is SGHNT and CDR2 is YYREEE (reference sequence). CDR3 DNA sequence: TGTGCCAGCAGCTTGGCTGGACTAGCGGGGGGCGCCGGGCAGTACTTC. This gives the protein CASSLAGLAGGAGQYF.

This clone was recorded once. The chain links TRBV10-2 to TRBJ1-1; tentatively, D is TRBD1 (5 bases). The CDR3 contains 15 residues. The ends were cut back, 6 bases at V and 7 bases at J, with 21 bases in the middle. From germline, CDR1 is WSHSY and CDR2 SAAADI. The CDR3, as DNA: TGCGCCAGCAGGGGGCTCGGGCAGGTCGGTGATGAAGCTTTCTTT. Residues: CASRGLGQVGDEAFF.

The chain couples TRBV19 to TRBJ2-1, with D maybe TRBD2 (6 bases). This CDR3 has 17 amino acids. The germline V gene encodes CDR1 LNHDA and CDR2 SQIVND (reference sequence). V was shortened by 0 bases and J by 4 bases, with 16 bases between the two germline ends. CDR3 residues: CASSIDFVAGPYNEQFF. In DNA form, the CDR3 reads TGTGCCAGTAGTATAGATTTCGTTGCGGGGCCTTACAATGAGCAGTTCTTC.

The chain is built from TRBV30 and TRBJ2-2; D is unclear. V was trimmed by 1 base and J by 5 bases, leaving 5 bases between them. The CDR3 runs 12 residues. The germline CDR1 and CDR2 sequences are GTSNPN and SVGIG (reference sequence). CDR3 loop: CAWSALTGELFF. The DNA for the CDR3 is TGTGCCTGGAGTGCCCTAACCGGGGAGCTGTTTTTT.

The chain links TRBV6-5 to TRBJ1-4, with D uncertain. There are 13 residues in the CDR3. The V end lost 8 bases, the J end lost 4 bases, and 11 bases lay between the germline ends. From germline, CDR1 is MNHEY and CDR2 SVGAGI. The DNA for the CDR3 is TGTGCCAGCCACACAAAACGTAATGAAAAACTGTTTTTT. Translating gives CASHTKRNEKLFF.

The chain combines TRBV28 with TRBJ1-3; 8 nucleotides line up with TRBD1. Trimming took 4 bases from V and 4 from J; bases not matched to a gene: 9. The CDR3 runs 16 residues. CDR1 is MDHEN and CDR2 is SYDVKM in the germline V gene. The CDR3 DNA is TGTGCCAGCAGTTCGGCAGGGGGCGCGTTGGGAAACACCATATATTTT. Translation: CASSSAGGALGNTIYF.

The genes are TRBV7-2 and TRBJ2-4; TRBD1 might be the D (5 bases). The CDR3 is 16 residues long. Germline V CDR1 and CDR2: SGHTA, FQGNSA. V lost 5 bases and J lost 2, with 16 bases in between. The CDR3: CASSPAGPGTKNIQYF. The CDR3 nucleotides are TGTGCCAGCAGCCCTGCTGGTCCAGGGACCAAAAACATTCAGTACTTC.

The chain is built from TRBV5-5 and TRBJ1-1; TRBD1 is a possible D gene (5 bases). Trimming cost V 0 bases and J 7 bases, with 13 bases left between them. From germline, CDR1 is SGHKS and CDR2 YYEKEE (reference sequence). The CDR3 consists of 14 residues. Written as DNA, the CDR3 is TGTGCCAGCAGCTTGGGTTCAGGGTTGGGTGAAGCTTTCTTT. Residues: CASSLGSGLGEAFF.

J is TRBJ2-3 and V is TRBV6-5, with 7 bases lining up with TRBD1. Losses at the gene ends were 7 bases for V and 1 base for J; bases not matched to a gene: 5. The CDR3 extends over 14 amino acids. In germline, CDR1 is MNHEY, CDR2 SVGAGI. For the CDR3, the DNA is TGTGCCAGCACTCGCGGACAGGGCACAGATACGCAGTATTTT. It specifies CASTRGQGTDTQYF.

This clone was seen just once. This chain links TRBV13 with TRBJ2-7; weak D call: TRBD1 (6 bases). The length of the CDR3 is 15 residues. V lost 5 bases, J lost 2 bases, and 16 bases lay in between. CDR1 and CDR2 from the germline V gene are PRHDT and FYEKMQ (reference sequence). The CDR3 loop reads CASSPREQGTYEQYF. The CDR3 DNA reads as TGTGCCAGCAGCCCAAGAGAACAGGGCACCTACGAGCAGTACTTC. Based on the CDR3 plus reference TRBV13 and TRBJ2-7, the full variable domain is AAGVIQSPRHLIKEKRETATLKCYPIPRHDTVYWYQQGPGQDPQFLISFYEKMQSDKGSIPDRFSAQQFSDYHSELNMSSLELGDSALYFCASSPREQGTYEQYFGPGTRLTVT.

This sequence joins TRBV7-9 and TRBJ2-5, with D uncertain. Germline CDR1 SEHNR, CDR2 FQNEAQ (reference sequence). The CDR3 loop spans 11 amino acids. V dropped 4 bases and J dropped 2 bases, with 2 bases sitting between them. The chain's CDR3 is CASSSQETQYF. DNA for the CDR3: TGTGCCAGCAGCTCACAAGAGACCCAGTACTTC.

This chain uses TRBV28 with TRBJ1-6; TRBD1 matches 8 bases. J was trimmed by 7 bases and V by 7 bases; bases with no gene match: 0. CDR3 length: 12 residues. Germline-derived CDR1 and CDR2 are MDHEN and SYDVKM. The CDR3 DNA is TGTGCCAGCACAGGGGGCAATTCACCCCTCCACTTT. It codes for CASTGGNSPLHF.

The chain uses TRBV5-4 and TRBJ2-1, with 7 bases identical to TRBD2. CDR1 is SGHNT and CDR2 is YYREEE in the germline V gene (reference sequence). Germline trimming cut 3 bases from V and 2 bases from J; bases unmatched to any gene: 2. The CDR3 sequence is 14 residues long. CDR3 in amino acids: CASSSGLTYNEQFF. CDR3 nucleotide sequence: TGTGCCAGCAGCTCGGGACTAACCTACAATGAGCAGTTCTTC.

This clone has only a few counts. V gene TRBV4-3 combines with J gene TRBJ2-6, with a weak D call TRBD2 (6 bases). V lost 4 bases and J lost 0, with 19 bases in between. Germline loops: CDR1 LGHNA, CDR2 YSLEER. The length of the CDR3 is 19 residues. DNA of the CDR3: TGCGCCAGCAGCCGCGGAGGGAACAGGCCACACTCTGGGGCCAACGTCCTGACTTTC. This encodes CASSRGGNRPHSGANVLTF.

The V call is TRBV19, the J call TRBJ1-2; D is uncertain. V gave up 4 bases and J gave up 4 bases, with 16 bases separating them. Germline CDR1 LNHDA, CDR2 SQIVND (reference sequence). The CDR3 is 15 residues long. The chain's CDR3 is CASSSRAKGLYGYTF. The CDR3 coding sequence is TGTGCCAGTAGTAGTCGGGCAAAAGGACTCTATGGCTACACCTTC.

The V and J genes are TRBV19 and TRBJ1-2; no clear D. The length of the CDR3 is 12 residues. Per the germline V gene, CDR1 is LNHDA and CDR2 is SQIVND (reference sequence). Trimming pared 5 bases from V and 7 bases from J, leaving 11 bases between. The CDR3 coding sequence is TGTGCCAGTAGTCACCTGTTGAGTGGCTACACCTTC. Encoded protein: CASSHLLSGYTF.

The rearrangement uses TRBV7-8 and TRBJ2-7; a possible D gene is TRBD2 (6 bases). V dropped 2 bases and J dropped 2 bases, with 13 bases sitting between them. Germline V CDR1 and CDR2: SGHVS, FQNEAQ. The CDR3 is 15 residues long. CDR3 bases: TGTGCCAGCAGCTTAAGTCCGGGCGGGACCTACGAGCAGTACTTC. This codes for CASSLSPGGTYEQYF.